The clone carrying this T cell receptor (beta chain) was observed a handful of times. What it recognizes is unknown. The data belong to a study of human T cells and chemical hapten exposure. Study-level results: PT1 expanded TCR counts correlated positively with patch test score.

As for time point: patch test 2, 6 weeks after DPC sensitization. As to treatment: therapeutic diphenylcyclopropenone sensitization with weekly scalp DPC. The drawing of blood occurred before each patch test was applied. TCRdb recomputed calls from the RACE reads with MiXCR, one row per CDR3 protein. The sample holds about 400,000 distinct CDR3 sequences, roughly 6% seen once. Sequenced here: whole blood, sampled in connection with sensitization to the hapten diphenylcyclopropenone (DPC). This clonotype was obtained from a woman aged 18-30 years with alopecia areata. Some clones in this sample may be carry-over from other donors' samples.

CDR3 protein: CASSKTGTLYNEQFF. Here the CDR3 DNA reads TGTGCCAGCAGCAAGACCGGGACGCTATACAATGAGCAGTTCTTC. This sequence joins TRBV6-2 or TRBV6-3 and TRBJ2-1; either TRBD1 or TRBD2 may fit D (5 bases each). Per germline, CDR1 MNHEY and CDR2 SVGEGT. This CDR3 contains 15 residues. V was pared by 6 bases and J by 4 bases, with 16 bases between.